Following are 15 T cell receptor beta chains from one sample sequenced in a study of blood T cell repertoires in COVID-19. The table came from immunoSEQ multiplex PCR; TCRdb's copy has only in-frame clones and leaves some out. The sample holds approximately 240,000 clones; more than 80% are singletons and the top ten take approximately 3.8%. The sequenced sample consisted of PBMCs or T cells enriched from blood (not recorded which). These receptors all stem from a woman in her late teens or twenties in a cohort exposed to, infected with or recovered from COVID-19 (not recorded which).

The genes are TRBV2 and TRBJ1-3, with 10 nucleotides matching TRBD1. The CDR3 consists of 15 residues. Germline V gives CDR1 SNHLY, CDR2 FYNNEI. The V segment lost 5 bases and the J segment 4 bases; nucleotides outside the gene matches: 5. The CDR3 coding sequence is TGTGCCAGCAGTCCCGGGACAGGGGCCGGAAACACCATATATTTT. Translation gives CASSPGTGAGNTIYF.

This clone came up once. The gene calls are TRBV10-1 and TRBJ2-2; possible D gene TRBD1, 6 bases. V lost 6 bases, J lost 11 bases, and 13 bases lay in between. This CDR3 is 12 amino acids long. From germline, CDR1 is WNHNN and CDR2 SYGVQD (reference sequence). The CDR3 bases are TGCGCCAGCAGCCAGGGGCCCCGTGAGCTGTTTTTT. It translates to CASSQGPRELFF.

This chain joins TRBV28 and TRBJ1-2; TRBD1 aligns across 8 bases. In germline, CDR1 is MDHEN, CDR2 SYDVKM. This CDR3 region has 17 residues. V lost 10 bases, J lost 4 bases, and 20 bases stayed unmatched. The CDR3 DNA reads TGTGCCACCGCCACTGGTACCCCCGGGACAGGCTTCTATGGCTACACCTTC. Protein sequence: CATATGTPGTGFYGYTF.

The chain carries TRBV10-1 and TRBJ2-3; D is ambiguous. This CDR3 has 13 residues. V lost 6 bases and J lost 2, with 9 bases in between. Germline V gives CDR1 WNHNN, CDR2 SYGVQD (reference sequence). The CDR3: CASSSQATDTQYF. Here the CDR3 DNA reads TGCGCCAGCAGCTCCCAGGCCACAGATACGCAGTATTTT.

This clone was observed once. CDR3 sequence reads: CASSQGRVGTEAFF. CDR3 sequence (DNA): TGTGCCAGCAGCCAGGGCAGGGTAGGGACTGAAGCTTTCTTT. The genes are TRBV3-1 (or the pseudogene TRBV3-2) and TRBJ1-1; D is possibly TRBD1 (5 bases). The germline V gene has CDR1 LGHDT and CDR2 YNNKEL (reference sequence). This CDR3 contains 14 residues. Trimming removed 3 bases at V and 5 bases at J, with 13 bases between.

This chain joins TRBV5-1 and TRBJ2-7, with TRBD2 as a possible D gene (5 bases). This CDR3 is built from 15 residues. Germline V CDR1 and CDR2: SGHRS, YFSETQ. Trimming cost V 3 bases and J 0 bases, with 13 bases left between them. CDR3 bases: TGCGCCAGCAGCTCTGGGGAGACGAGCTCCTACGAGCAGTACTTC. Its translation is CASSSGETSSYEQYF.

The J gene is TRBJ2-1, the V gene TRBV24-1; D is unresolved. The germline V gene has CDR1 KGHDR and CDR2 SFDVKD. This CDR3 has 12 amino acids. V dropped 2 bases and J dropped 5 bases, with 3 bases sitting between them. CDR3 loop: CATSDWHNEQFF. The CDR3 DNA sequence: TGTGCCACCAGTGATTGGCACAATGAGCAGTTCTTC.

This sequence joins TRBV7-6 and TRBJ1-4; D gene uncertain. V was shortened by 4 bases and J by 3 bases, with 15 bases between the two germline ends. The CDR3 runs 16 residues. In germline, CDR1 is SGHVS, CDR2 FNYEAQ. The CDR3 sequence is CASSSSAGHSNEKLFF. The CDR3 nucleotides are TGTGCCAGCAGCTCCTCGGCGGGTCACTCTAATGAAAAACTGTTTTTT.

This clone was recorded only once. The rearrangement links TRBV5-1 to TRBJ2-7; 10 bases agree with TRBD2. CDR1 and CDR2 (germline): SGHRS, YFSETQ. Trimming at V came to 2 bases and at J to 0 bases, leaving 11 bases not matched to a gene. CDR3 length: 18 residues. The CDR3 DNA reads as TGCGCCAGCAGCTTTATCGTAGAACTAGCGGGACGCTCCTACGAGCAGTACTTC. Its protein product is CASSFIVELAGRSYEQYF.

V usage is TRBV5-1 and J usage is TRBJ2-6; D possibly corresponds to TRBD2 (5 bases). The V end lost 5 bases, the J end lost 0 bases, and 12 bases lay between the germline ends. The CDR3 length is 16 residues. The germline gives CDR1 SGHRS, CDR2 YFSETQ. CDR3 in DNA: TGCGCCAGCAGGGAGGTCCGCCTCTCTGGGGCCAACGTCCTGACTTTC. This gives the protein CASREVRLSGANVLTF.

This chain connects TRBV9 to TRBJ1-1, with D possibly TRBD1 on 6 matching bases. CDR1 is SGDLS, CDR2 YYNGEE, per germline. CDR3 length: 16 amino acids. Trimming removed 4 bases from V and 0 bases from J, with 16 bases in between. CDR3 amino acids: CASSNDRLNMNTEAFF. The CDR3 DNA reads TGTGCCAGCAGCAATGACAGGTTGAACATGAACACTGAAGCTTTCTTT.

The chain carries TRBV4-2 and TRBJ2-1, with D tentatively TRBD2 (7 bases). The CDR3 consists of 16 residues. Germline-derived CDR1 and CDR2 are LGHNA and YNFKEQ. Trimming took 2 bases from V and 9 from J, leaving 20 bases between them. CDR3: CASSQPGERGGGEQFF. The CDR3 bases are TGTGCCAGCAGCCAACCGGGGGAGCGGGGAGGGGGTGAGCAGTTCTTC.

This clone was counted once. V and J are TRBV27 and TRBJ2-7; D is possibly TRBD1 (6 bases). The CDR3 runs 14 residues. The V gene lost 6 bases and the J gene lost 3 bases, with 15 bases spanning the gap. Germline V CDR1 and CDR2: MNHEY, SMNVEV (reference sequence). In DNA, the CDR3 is TGTGCCAGCAGGTTTAGGACAGTTGGCTACGAGCAGTACTTC. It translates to CASRFRTVGYEQYF.

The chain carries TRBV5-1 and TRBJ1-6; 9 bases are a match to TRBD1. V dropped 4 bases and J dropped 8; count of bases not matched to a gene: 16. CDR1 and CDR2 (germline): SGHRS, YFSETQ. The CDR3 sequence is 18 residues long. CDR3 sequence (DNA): TGCGCCAGCAGCCTCGTTTCGGGGACAGGGTTTATTCATTCACCCCTCCACTTT. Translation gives CASSLVSGTGFIHSPLHF. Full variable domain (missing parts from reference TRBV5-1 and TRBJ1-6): KAGVTQTPRYLIKTRGQQVTLSCSPISGHRSVSWYQQTPGQGLQFLFEYFSETQRNKGNFPGRFSGRQFSNSRSEMNVSTLELGDSALYLCASSLVSGTGFIHSPLHFGNGTRLTVT.

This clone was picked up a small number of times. CDR3 protein: CASSSTAPRATNEKLFF. In nucleotides, the CDR3 is TGTGCCAGTAGTTCGACAGCTCCCCGTGCAACTAATGAAAAACTGTTTTTT. The chain joins TRBV19 to TRBJ1-4; D might be TRBD1 (5 bases). Germline V lookup: CDR1 LNHDA, CDR2 SQIVND (reference sequence). CDR3 length: 17 residues. Trimming took 5 bases from V and 0 from J, leaving 16 bases between them. The full variable domain, rest sourced from reference TRBV19 and TRBJ1-4, is DGGITQSPKYLFRKEGQNVTLSCEQNLNHDAMYWYRQDPGQGLRLIYYSQIVNDFQKGDIAEGYSVSREKKESFPLTVTSAQKNPTAFYLCASSSTAPRATNEKLFFGSGTQLSVL.